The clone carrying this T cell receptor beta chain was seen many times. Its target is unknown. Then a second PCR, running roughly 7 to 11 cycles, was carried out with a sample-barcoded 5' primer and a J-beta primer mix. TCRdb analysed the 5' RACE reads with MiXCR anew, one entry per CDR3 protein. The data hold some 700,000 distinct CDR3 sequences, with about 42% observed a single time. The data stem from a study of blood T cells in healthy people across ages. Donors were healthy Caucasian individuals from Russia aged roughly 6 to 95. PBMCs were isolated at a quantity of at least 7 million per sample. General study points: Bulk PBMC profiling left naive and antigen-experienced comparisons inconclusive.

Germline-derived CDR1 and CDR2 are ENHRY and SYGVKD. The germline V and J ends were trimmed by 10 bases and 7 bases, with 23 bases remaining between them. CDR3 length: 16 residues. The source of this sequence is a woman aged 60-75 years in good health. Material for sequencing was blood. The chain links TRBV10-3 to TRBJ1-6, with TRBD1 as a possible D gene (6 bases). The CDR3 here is CATGSRGLNNNSPLHF. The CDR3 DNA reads TGTGCCACCGGATCCAGGGGTTTGAACAACAATTCACCCCTCCACTTT.